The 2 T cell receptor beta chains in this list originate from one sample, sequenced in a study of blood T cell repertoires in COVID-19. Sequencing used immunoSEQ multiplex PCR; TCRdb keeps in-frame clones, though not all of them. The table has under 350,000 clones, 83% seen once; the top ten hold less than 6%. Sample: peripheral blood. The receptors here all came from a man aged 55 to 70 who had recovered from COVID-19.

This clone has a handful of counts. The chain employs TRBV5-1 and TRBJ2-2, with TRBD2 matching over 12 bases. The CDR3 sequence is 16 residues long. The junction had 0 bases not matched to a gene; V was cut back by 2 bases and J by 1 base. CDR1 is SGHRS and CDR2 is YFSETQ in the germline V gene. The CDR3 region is CASSLLAGGNTGELFF. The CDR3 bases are TGCGCCAGCAGCTTACTAGCGGGGGGGAACACCGGGGAGCTGTTTTTT. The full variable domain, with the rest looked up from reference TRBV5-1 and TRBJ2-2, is KAGVTQTPRYLIKTRGQQVTLSCSPISGHRSVSWYQQTPGQGLQFLFEYFSETQRNKGNFPGRFSGRQFSNSRSEMNVSTLELGDSALYLCASSLLAGGNTGELFFGEGSRLTVL.

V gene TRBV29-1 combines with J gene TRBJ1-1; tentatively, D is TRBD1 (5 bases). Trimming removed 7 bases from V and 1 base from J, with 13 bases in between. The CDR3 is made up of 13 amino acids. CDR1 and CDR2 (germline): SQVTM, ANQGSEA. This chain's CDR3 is CSGLTGRNTEAFF. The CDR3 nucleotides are TGCAGCGGCCTAACAGGCCGGAACACTGAAGCTTTCTTT.